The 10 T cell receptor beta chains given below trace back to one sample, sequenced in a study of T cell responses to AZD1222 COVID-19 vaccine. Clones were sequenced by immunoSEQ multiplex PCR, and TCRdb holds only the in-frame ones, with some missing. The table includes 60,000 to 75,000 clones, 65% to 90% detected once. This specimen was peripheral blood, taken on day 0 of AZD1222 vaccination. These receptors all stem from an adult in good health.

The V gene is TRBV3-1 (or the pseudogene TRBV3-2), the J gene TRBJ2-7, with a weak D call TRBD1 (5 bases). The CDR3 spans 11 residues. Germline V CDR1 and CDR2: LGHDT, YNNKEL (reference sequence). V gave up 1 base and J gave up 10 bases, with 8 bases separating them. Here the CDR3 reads CASSQGQNQYF. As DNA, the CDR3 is TGTGCCAGCAGCCAAGGACAGAACCAGTACTTC.

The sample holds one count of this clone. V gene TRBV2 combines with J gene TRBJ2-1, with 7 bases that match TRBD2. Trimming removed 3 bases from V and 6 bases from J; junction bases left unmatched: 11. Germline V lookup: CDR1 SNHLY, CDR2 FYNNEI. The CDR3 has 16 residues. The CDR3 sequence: CASSEGGSGTRNEQFF. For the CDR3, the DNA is TGTGCCAGCAGTGAGGGGGGGAGCGGGACCCGCAATGAGCAGTTCTTC. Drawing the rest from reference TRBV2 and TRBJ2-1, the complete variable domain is EPEVTQTPSHQVTQMGQEVILRCVPISNHLYFYWYRQILGQKVEFLVSFYNNEISEKSEIFDDQFSVERPDGSNFTLKIRSTKLEDSAMYFCASSEGGSGTRNEQFFGPGTRLTVL.

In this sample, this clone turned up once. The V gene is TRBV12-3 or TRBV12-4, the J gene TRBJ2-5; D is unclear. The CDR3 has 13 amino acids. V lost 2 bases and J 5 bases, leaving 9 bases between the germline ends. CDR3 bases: TGTGCCAGCAGTTTAAGGGTCGGGGAGACCCAGTACTTC. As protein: CASSLRVGETQYF.

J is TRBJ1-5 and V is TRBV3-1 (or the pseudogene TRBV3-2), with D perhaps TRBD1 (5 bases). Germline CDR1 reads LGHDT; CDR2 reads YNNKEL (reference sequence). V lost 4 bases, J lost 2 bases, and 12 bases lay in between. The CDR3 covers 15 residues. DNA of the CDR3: TGTGCCAGCAGCCTAATGTGGGGGGGCAATCAGCCCCAGCATTTT. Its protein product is CASSLMWGGNQPQHF.

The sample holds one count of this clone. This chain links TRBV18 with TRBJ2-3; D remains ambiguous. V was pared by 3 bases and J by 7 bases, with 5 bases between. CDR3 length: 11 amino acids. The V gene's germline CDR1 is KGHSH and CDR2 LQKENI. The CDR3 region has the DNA TGTGCCAGCTCACCTACTCATACGCAGTATTTT. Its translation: CASSPTHTQYF.

This CDR3 reads CASSLTLSTGKGYTF. The DNA of the CDR3 is TGCGCCAGCAGCCTTACCCTCTCGACAGGGAAGGGCTACACCTTC. The J gene is TRBJ1-2, the V gene TRBV5-1, with 7 bases lining up with TRBD1. The CDR3 consists of 15 residues. V trimming: 4 bases; J trimming: 8 bases; junction bases outside the gene matches: 14. Germline lookup yields CDR1 SGHRS and CDR2 YFSETQ.

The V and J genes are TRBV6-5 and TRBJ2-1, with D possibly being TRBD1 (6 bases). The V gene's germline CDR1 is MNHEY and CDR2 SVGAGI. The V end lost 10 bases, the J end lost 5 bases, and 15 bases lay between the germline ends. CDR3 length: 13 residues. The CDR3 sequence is CATWRRGNNEQFF. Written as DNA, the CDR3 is TGTGCCACTTGGCGCAGGGGAAACAATGAGCAGTTCTTC.

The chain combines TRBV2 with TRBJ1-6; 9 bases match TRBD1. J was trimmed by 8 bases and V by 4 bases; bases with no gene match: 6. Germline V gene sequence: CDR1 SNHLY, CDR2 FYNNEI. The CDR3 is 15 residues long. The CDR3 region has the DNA TGTGCCAGCAGTGCTACCGGGACAGGGTATTCACCCCTCCACTTT. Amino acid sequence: CASSATGTGYSPLHF.

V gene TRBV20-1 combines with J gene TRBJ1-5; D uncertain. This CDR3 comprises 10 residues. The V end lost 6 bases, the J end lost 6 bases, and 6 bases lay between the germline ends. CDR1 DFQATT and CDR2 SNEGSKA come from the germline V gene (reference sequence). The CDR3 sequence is CSARPQPQHF. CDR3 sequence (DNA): TGCAGTGCCCGCCCTCAGCCCCAGCATTTT.

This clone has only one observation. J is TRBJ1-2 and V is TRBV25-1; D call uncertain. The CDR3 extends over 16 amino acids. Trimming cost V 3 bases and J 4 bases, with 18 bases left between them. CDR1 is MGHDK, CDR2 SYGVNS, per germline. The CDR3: CASSDPHRGVGYGYTF. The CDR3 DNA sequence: TGTGCCAGCAGTGACCCCCACCGCGGGGTGGGCTATGGCTACACCTTC.